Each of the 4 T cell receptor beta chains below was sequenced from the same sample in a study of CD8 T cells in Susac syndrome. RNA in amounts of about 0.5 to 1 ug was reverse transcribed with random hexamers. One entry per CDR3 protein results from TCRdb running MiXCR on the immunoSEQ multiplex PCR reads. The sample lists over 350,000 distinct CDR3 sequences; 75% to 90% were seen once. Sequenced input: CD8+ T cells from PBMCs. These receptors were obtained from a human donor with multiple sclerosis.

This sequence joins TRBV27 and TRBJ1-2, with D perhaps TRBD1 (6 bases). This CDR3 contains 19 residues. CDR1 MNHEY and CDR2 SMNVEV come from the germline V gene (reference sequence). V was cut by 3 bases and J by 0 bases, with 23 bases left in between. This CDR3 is CASSLFYMGGLPPNYGYTF. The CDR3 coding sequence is TGTGCCAGCAGTTTGTTCTACATGGGGGGCCTGCCTCCTAACTATGGCTACACCTTC.

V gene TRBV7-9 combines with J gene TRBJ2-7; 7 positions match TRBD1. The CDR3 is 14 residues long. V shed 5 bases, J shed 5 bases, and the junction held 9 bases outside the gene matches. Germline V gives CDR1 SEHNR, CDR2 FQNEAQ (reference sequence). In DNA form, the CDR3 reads TGTGCCAGCAGCCCGACAGGGTTGGATCACGAGCAGTACTTC. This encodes CASSPTGLDHEQYF. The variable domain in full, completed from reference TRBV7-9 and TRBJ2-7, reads DTGVSQNPRHKITKRGQNVTFRCDPISEHNRLYWYRQTLGQGPEFLTYFQNEAQLEKSRLLSDRFSAERPKGSFSTLEIQRTEQGDSAMYLCASSPTGLDHEQYFGPGTRLTVT.

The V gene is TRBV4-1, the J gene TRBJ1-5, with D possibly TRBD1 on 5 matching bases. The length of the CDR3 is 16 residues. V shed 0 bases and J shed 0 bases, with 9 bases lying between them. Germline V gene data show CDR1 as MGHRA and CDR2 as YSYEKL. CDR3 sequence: CASSQEQGSSNQPQHF. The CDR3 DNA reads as TGCGCCAGCAGCCAAGAGCAGGGTAGTAGCAATCAGCCCCAGCATTTT.

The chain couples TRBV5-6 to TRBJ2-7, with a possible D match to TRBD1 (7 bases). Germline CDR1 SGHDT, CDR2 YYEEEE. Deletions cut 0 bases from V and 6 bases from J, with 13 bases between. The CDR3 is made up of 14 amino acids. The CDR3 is CASSLGRGPREQYF. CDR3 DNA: TGTGCCAGCAGCTTGGGGAGGGGGCCTCGCGAGCAGTACTTC.